A single sample is the source of the 26 T cell receptor beta chains below, sequenced in a study of blood T cell repertoires in COVID-19. Only in-frame clones appear in the TCRdb table, and some are missing; sequencing was by immunoSEQ multiplex PCR. The sample carries approximately 240,000 clones, 70% to 90% recorded once. The sample comprised peripheral blood. The receptors were sampled from a man in his forties or fifties who had recovered from COVID-19.

The V and J genes are TRBV7-2 and TRBJ2-1, with 10 bases matching TRBD2. The CDR3 loop spans 15 amino acids. Germline lookup yields CDR1 SGHTA and CDR2 FQGNSA. The junction had 6 bases not matched to a gene; V was cut back by 4 bases and J by 6 bases. The CDR3 sequence: CASSWSSGSFNEQFF. The CDR3 DNA sequence: TGTGCCAGCAGCTGGTCTAGCGGGAGCTTCAATGAGCAGTTCTTC. The whole variable domain, remainder taken from reference TRBV7-2 and TRBJ2-1, is GAGVSQSPSNKVTEKGKDVELRCDPISGHTALYWYRQSLGQGLEFLIYFQGNSAPDKSGLPSDRFSAERTGGSVSTLTIQRTQQEDSAVYLCASSWSSGSFNEQFFGPGTRLTVL.

The chain is built from TRBV18 and TRBJ2-7, with 7 bases that match TRBD2. With V trimmed by 3 bases and J by 6 bases, 11 bases remained unmatched. The CDR3 is 15 residues long. Germline lookup yields CDR1 KGHSH and CDR2 LQKENI. The CDR3 loop reads CASSPSRGSNPEQYF. In DNA, the CDR3 is TGTGCCAGCTCACCCTCCCGCGGGAGTAACCCCGAGCAGTACTTC.

This clone turned up a few times. The J gene is TRBJ2-7, the V gene TRBV7-8; 7 positions agree with TRBD1. The germline gives CDR1 SGHVS, CDR2 FQNEAQ. V dropped 5 bases and J dropped 3; count of bases not matched to a gene: 10. The CDR3 is made up of 15 amino acids. DNA for the CDR3: TGTGCCAGCAGCACCACCGGGACAGTGGTCTACGAGCAGTACTTC. This translates into CASSTTGTVVYEQYF.

The V call is TRBV21-1, the J call TRBJ2-7; TRBD2, the D gene given by the table, was not confirmed from the DNA. TRBV21-1 represents a pseudogene. CDR3 length: 11 amino acids. The CDR3 DNA follows: TGTGCCAGCACCCCGGAGAGGGAGCAGTACTTC. It translates to CASTPEREQYF.

This chain uses TRBV28 with TRBJ1-5; TRBD1 aligns across 8 bases. Germline V gives CDR1 MDHEN, CDR2 SYDVKM. The trim removed 1 base at V and 1 base at J, leaving 3 bases unmatched. The CDR3 consists of 16 residues. The CDR3 protein is CASSLSTGGSNQPQHF. In DNA form, the CDR3 reads TGTGCCAGCAGTTTATCCACAGGGGGGAGCAATCAGCCCCAGCATTTT.

The chain couples TRBV7-2 to TRBJ2-7; 7 nucleotides agree with TRBD1. Per germline, CDR1 SGHTA and CDR2 FQGNSA. The CDR3 extends over 16 amino acids. The junction had 16 bases not matched to a gene; V was cut back by 2 bases and J by 9 bases. CDR3 sequence: CASSLKSGDRARVQYF. CDR3 DNA: TGTGCCAGCAGCTTAAAGAGCGGTGACAGGGCGCGAGTGCAGTACTTC.

The V call is TRBV27, the J call TRBJ1-2; possibly TRBD1 for D (5 bases). This CDR3 comprises 14 residues. From germline, CDR1 is MNHEY and CDR2 SMNVEV (reference sequence). Deletions cut 6 bases from V and 8 bases from J, with 19 bases between. The CDR3 sequence: CASRPLGTAGGYTF. The CDR3 DNA follows: TGTGCCAGCAGACCACTCGGGACGGCGGGAGGCTACACCTTC.

The CDR3, as DNA: TGTGCCAGCAGCTTGGCCGCCGGGCAAGAGACCCAGTACTTC. Translated: CASSLAAGQETQYF. The V call is TRBV5-6, the J call TRBJ2-5; no definite D call. Germline CDR1 SGHDT, CDR2 YYEEEE. The CDR3 length is 14 residues. Deletions cut 0 bases from V and 2 bases from J, with 8 bases between.

CDR3 DNA sequence: TGTGCCATCAGTGATGGACTAGGGTACAATGAGCAGTTCTTC. Amino acid sequence: CAISDGLGYNEQFF. This chain uses TRBV10-3 with TRBJ2-1; 7 nucleotides match TRBD2. CDR3 length equals 14 residues. Per the germline V gene, CDR1 is ENHRY and CDR2 is SYGVKD. Trimming at V came to 3 bases and at J to 4 bases, leaving 3 bases not matched to a gene.

The chain has TRBV7-9 and TRBJ1-1; no reliable D call. Germline assignment: CDR1 SEHNR and CDR2 FQNEAQ (reference sequence). Trimming stripped 1 base from V and 0 bases from J, with 15 bases between. This CDR3 is 17 amino acids long. CDR3 sequence (DNA): TGTGCCAGCAGCTTAGTATCCGGGGTGACGGTGAACACTGAAGCTTTCTTT. Protein sequence: CASSLVSGVTVNTEAFF.

In this sample, this clone turned up a few times. This rearrangement joins TRBV7-9 to TRBJ1-3; D is ambiguous. V was clipped by 6 bases and J by 4 bases, with 10 bases between them. The CDR3 covers 13 residues. Germline values: CDR1 SEHNR, CDR2 FQNEAQ (reference sequence). DNA for the CDR3: TGTGCCAGCAGGGGAGGGTCCGGAAACACCATATATTTT. Protein: CASRGGSGNTIYF.

This chain connects TRBV27 to TRBJ1-2; TRBD1 is a possible D gene (5 bases). The CDR3 contains 13 residues. Deletions cut 6 bases from V and 1 base from J, with 9 bases between. CDR1 is MNHEY, CDR2 SMNVEV, per germline (reference sequence). CDR3 region: CASSPGINYGYTF. CDR3 in DNA: TGTGCCAGCAGCCCAGGGATTAACTATGGCTACACCTTC.

This chain uses TRBV19 with TRBJ1-1; 8 nucleotides line up with TRBD1. Germline CDR1 is LNHDA and CDR2 is SQIVND (reference sequence). V was clipped by 1 base and J by 0 bases; unmatched bases: 4. The CDR3 runs to 16 residues. The CDR3 is CASSIAGQGVNTEAFF. In nucleotides, the CDR3 is TGTGCCAGTAGTATAGCAGGACAGGGTGTGAACACTGAAGCTTTCTTT.

In its sample, this clone was seen once. The rearrangement links TRBV3-1 (or the pseudogene TRBV3-2) to TRBJ2-3; D might be TRBD2 (6 bases). The CDR3 covers 15 residues. Germline V gene lookup returns CDR1 LGHDT and CDR2 YNNKEL (reference sequence). Trimming stripped 4 bases from V and 2 bases from J, with 13 bases between. CDR3 DNA: TGTGCCAGCAGCCGACTAGGAGGGCACACAGATACGCAGTATTTT. This codes for CASSRLGGHTDTQYF.

The rearrangement uses TRBV28 and TRBJ1-2, with D unresolved. V lost 3 bases to trimming and J lost 8 bases, with 10 bases between them. This CDR3 has 12 residues. Germline-derived CDR1 and CDR2 are MDHEN and SYDVKM. CDR3 sequence reads: CASSLRSWGYTF. CDR3 DNA: TGTGCCAGCAGTTTGAGGAGTTGGGGCTACACCTTC.

The chain uses TRBV18 and TRBJ2-1; perhaps TRBD2 as D (5 bases). The CDR3 consists of 14 residues. The V end was cut by 2 bases, the J end by 5 bases, with 10 bases between. Germline V gene sequence: CDR1 KGHSH, CDR2 LQKENI. CDR3 in DNA: TGTGCCAGCTCACCAGCGAGGGAAAACAATGAGCAGTTCTTC. This translates into CASSPARENNEQFF.

This rearrangement joins TRBV7-2 to TRBJ2-1; 8 bases fit TRBD2. From germline, CDR1 is SGHTA and CDR2 FQGNSA. The V segment lost 1 base and the J segment 5 bases; nucleotides outside the gene matches: 7. This CDR3 contains 16 residues. In DNA form, the CDR3 reads TGTGCCAGCAGCTTAGATCCAGCGGGAGCTCACAATGAGCAGTTCTTC. Translation: CASSLDPAGAHNEQFF.

V usage is TRBV2 and J usage is TRBJ2-5; 11 bases line up with TRBD2. The CDR3 spans 17 residues. Germline values: CDR1 SNHLY, CDR2 FYNNEI. The junction had 11 bases not matched to a gene; V was cut back by 7 bases and J by 1 base. As DNA, the CDR3 is TGTGCCAGCAACCTAGGTGGTAGCGGGAGGGGCCAAGAGACCCAGTACTTC. Translated: CASNLGGSGRGQETQYF.

CDR3 residues: CSVGGGQGQGETQYF. As DNA, the CDR3 is TGCAGCGTTGGTGGGGGACAGGGTCAGGGAGAGACCCAGTACTTC. The rearrangement joins TRBV29-1 to TRBJ2-5, with 9 bases that match TRBD1. Germline values: CDR1 SQVTM, CDR2 ANQGSEA. This CDR3 region has 15 residues. J gave up 4 bases and V 4 bases, and 10 bases lay outside the gene matches.

This chain connects TRBV24-1 to TRBJ2-5; TRBD1 matches 7 bases. V lost 5 bases and J lost 2; bases outside the gene matches: 13. Germline V CDR1 and CDR2: KGHDR, SFDVKD. This CDR3 is built from 17 residues. The CDR3: CATSVLKRDSYQETQYF. Written as DNA, the CDR3 is TGTGCCACCAGTGTCTTGAAACGGGACAGCTATCAAGAGACCCAGTACTTC.

V is TRBV27 and J is TRBJ2-2; TRBD1 aligns across 9 bases. Looked up from germline, CDR1 is MNHEY and CDR2 is SMNVEV (reference sequence). With 5 bases clipped from V and 5 bases from J, the junction kept 6 bases outside the gene matches. This CDR3 contains 15 residues. CDR3 region: CASSPSGTGTGELFF. In DNA form, the CDR3 reads TGTGCCAGCAGTCCCTCCGGGACAGGGACCGGGGAGCTGTTTTTT.

This clone showed up just once. The chain combines TRBV5-4 with TRBJ2-1, with 8 bases identical to TRBD2. The CDR3 consists of 16 residues. CDR1 SGHNT and CDR2 YYREEE come from the germline V gene (reference sequence). V shed 4 bases, J shed 9 bases, and the junction held 15 bases outside the gene matches. The DNA of the CDR3 is TGTGCCAGCAGCCCGGGGGGGACTGCCCCCTATGTTGAGCAGTTCTTC. It specifies CASSPGGTAPYVEQFF.

This chain connects TRBV24-1 to TRBJ2-1; the match to TRBD2 covers 12 bases. Unmatched junction bases numbered 13, after V lost 4 bases and J lost 10 bases. The CDR3 runs to 17 residues. CDR1 KGHDR and CDR2 SFDVKD come from the germline V gene. The CDR3 DNA reads TGTGCCACCAGTGAGCCTCTACTAGCGGGAGGCCCCGACGAGCAGTTCTTC. Its protein product is CATSEPLLAGGPDEQFF.

The chain is built from TRBV19 and TRBJ2-7; D might be TRBD2 (6 bases). Germline assignment: CDR1 LNHDA and CDR2 SQIVND (reference sequence). Trimming shortened V by 3 bases and J by 2 bases, and 20 bases separated the two germline ends. CDR3 length: 17 amino acids. CDR3 sequence: CASSIALAQTKPYEQYF. The CDR3 coding sequence is TGTGCCAGTAGTATCGCCCTAGCGCAAACGAAGCCCTACGAGCAGTACTTC.

The V call is TRBV18, the J call TRBJ2-7; tentative D call: TRBD1 (5 bases). CDR1 is KGHSH, CDR2 LQKENI, per germline. The CDR3 extends over 14 amino acids. Between the trimmed V and J ends, which lost 5 bases and 7 bases, there was a span of 18 bases. The CDR3 spells CASSTTVGSIEQYF. The CDR3 nucleotides are TGTGCCAGCTCAACGACAGTGGGCTCTATAGAGCAGTACTTC.

The chain carries TRBV28 and TRBJ2-1, with D possibly matching TRBD2 (7 bases). Germline V gene lookup returns CDR1 MDHEN and CDR2 SYDVKM. The CDR3 length is 17 residues. The ends were cut back, 7 bases at V and 6 bases at J, with 25 bases in the middle. The CDR3 spells CASTPGSGDYFSNEQFF. The CDR3 DNA reads as TGTGCCAGCACCCCCGGTTCAGGGGACTACTTCAGCAATGAGCAGTTCTTC.